The 26 T cell receptor beta chains presented below share a single source sample, sequenced in a study of blood T cell repertoires in COVID-19. The repertoire was sequenced with immunoSEQ multiplex PCR; TCRdb's copy has only in-frame clones and lacks some. The table includes fewer than 250,000 clones, about 83% detected once. Sequencing was carried out using PBMCs or T cells enriched from blood (not recorded which). These receptors all come from a woman aged 45-65 years who had been exposed to COVID-19.

This clone was picked up a small number of times. V gene TRBV11-2 combines with J gene TRBJ2-7, with D perhaps TRBD2 (5 bases). Germline lookup yields CDR1 SGHAT and CDR2 FQNNGV. This CDR3 comprises 15 residues. Trimming removed 5 bases from V and 3 bases from J, with 17 bases in between. For the CDR3, the DNA is TGTGCCAGCAGCACCGAGGGTGGAACAATCTACGAGCAGTACTTC. Encoded protein: CASSTEGGTIYEQYF.

A single count supports this clone. V usage is TRBV4-3 and J usage is TRBJ2-2; 9 bases agree with TRBD2. Germline CDR1 reads LGHNA; CDR2 reads YSLEER. This CDR3 spans 17 amino acids. V was clipped by 1 base and J by 3 bases; unmatched bases: 6. The CDR3 DNA reads as TGCGCCAGCAGCCAAGGACTAGCGGAGGGGTACACCGGGGAGCTGTTTTTT. Translation: CASSQGLAEGYTGELFF.

This chain uses TRBV7-8 with TRBJ1-3; 7 positions agree with TRBD1. The CDR3 sequence is 18 residues long. In germline, CDR1 is SGHVS, CDR2 FQNEAQ. Germline trimming cut 3 bases from V and 0 bases from J; bases unmatched to any gene: 11. The CDR3 region is CASSFLTGLPLSGNTIYF. In DNA, the CDR3 is TGTGCCAGCAGCTTTCTGACAGGGCTTCCCCTCTCTGGAAACACCATATATTTT.

CDR3 region: CASSEMDGANTEAFF. The CDR3, as DNA: TGTGCCAGCAGTGAAATGGATGGGGCAAACACTGAAGCTTTCTTT. The chain uses TRBV6-1 and TRBJ1-1, with D perhaps matching TRBD1 (5 bases). Per germline, CDR1 MNHNS and CDR2 SASEGT. The CDR3 is made up of 15 amino acids. V dropped 2 bases and J dropped 2 bases, with 12 bases sitting between them.

The V gene is TRBV10-3, the J gene TRBJ2-3; the D is unclear. Germline lookup yields CDR1 ENHRY and CDR2 SYGVKD. The CDR3 runs to 12 residues. Trimming removed 8 bases from V and 0 bases from J, with 6 bases in between. CDR3 sequence: CAIGTSTDTQYF. The CDR3 DNA is TGTGCCATCGGCACAAGCACAGATACGCAGTATTTT.

The chain is built from TRBV5-1 and TRBJ2-5; D is possibly TRBD2 (5 bases). This CDR3 region has 14 residues. The V and J ends lost 3 bases and 4 bases respectively, with 13 bases between them. Looked up from germline, CDR1 is SGHRS and CDR2 is YFSETQ. CDR3 in amino acids: CASSSSGSGETQYF. CDR3 nucleotide sequence: TGCGCCAGCAGCTCGAGCGGTTCTGGAGAGACCCAGTACTTC. Full variable domain (outside the CDR3, taken from reference TRBV5-1 and TRBJ2-5): KAGVTQTPRYLIKTRGQQVTLSCSPISGHRSVSWYQQTPGQGLQFLFEYFSETQRNKGNFPGRFSGRQFSNSRSEMNVSTLELGDSALYLCASSSSGSGETQYFGPGTRLLVL.

This clone has only one observation. The gene calls are TRBV18 and TRBJ1-3; 7 bases align to TRBD1. CDR3 size: 14 residues. Germline values: CDR1 KGHSH, CDR2 LQKENI. V lost 6 bases, J lost 3 bases, and 5 bases stayed unmatched. The chain's CDR3 is CASSPTGDGNTIYF. CDR3 bases: TGTGCCAGCTCCCCTACAGGGGATGGAAACACCATATATTTT.

This chain joins TRBV28 and TRBJ1-1, with D perhaps TRBD1 (5 bases). The length of the CDR3 is 13 residues. The V end lost 6 bases, the J end lost 5 bases, and 13 bases lay between the germline ends. The germline V gene has CDR1 MDHEN and CDR2 SYDVKM. This chain's CDR3 is CASSRGGGTEAFF. The CDR3 DNA is TGTGCCAGCAGCCGCGGGGGGGGAACTGAAGCTTTCTTT.

V and J are TRBV5-1 and TRBJ1-3, with D maybe TRBD1 (6 bases). This CDR3 comprises 13 residues. V was trimmed by 2 bases and J by 8 bases, leaving 11 bases between them. Germline loops: CDR1 SGHRS, CDR2 YFSETQ. In nucleotides, the CDR3 is TGCGCCAGCAGCTTAGAGGGGGTGGACACCATATATTTT. Translated: CASSLEGVDTIYF.

The chain combines TRBV28 with TRBJ1-1; the D gene is possibly TRBD1 (5 bases). V was cut by 3 bases and J by 8 bases, with 13 bases left in between. This CDR3 is built from 13 residues. The V gene's germline CDR1 is MDHEN and CDR2 SYDVKM. Here the CDR3 reads CASSFFPQGEAFF. In DNA, the CDR3 is TGTGCCAGCAGTTTTTTCCCCCAGGGCGAAGCTTTCTTT. The variable domain in full, with the rest retrieved from reference TRBV28 and TRBJ1-1, is DVKVTQSSRYLVKRTGEKVFLECVQDMDHENMFWYRQDPGLGLRLIYFSYDVKMKEKGDIPEGYSVSREKKERFSLILESASTNQTSMYLCASSFFPQGEAFFGQGTRLTVV.

J is TRBJ2-1 and V is TRBV10-3; TRBD2 is a possible D gene (6 bases). The CDR3 has 14 residues. The V gene's germline CDR1 is ENHRY and CDR2 SYGVKD. Trimming pared 3 bases from V and 0 bases from J, leaving 6 bases between. CDR3 nucleotide sequence: TGTGCCATCAGTGACGGGAGCTCCTACAATGAGCAGTTCTTC. Encoded protein: CAISDGSSYNEQFF.

This sequence joins TRBV5-4 and TRBJ1-1; TRBD1 agrees at 8 bases. This CDR3 contains 16 residues. V shed 4 bases, J shed 4 bases, and the junction held 12 bases outside the gene matches. Germline V gene lookup returns CDR1 SGHNT and CDR2 YYREEE (reference sequence). The CDR3 nucleotides read TGTGCCAGCAGCCTCGACATAGGACAGGGTCGCACTGAAGCTTTCTTT. Protein product: CASSLDIGQGRTEAFF.

The CDR3 region has the DNA TGTGCCAGCAGTTACTCGCTACCAACGCGTGAAAAACTGTTTTTT. This encodes CASSYSLPTREKLFF. The gene calls are TRBV6-2 or TRBV6-3 and TRBJ1-4; D is ambiguous. Germline assignment: CDR1 MNHEY and CDR2 SVGEGT. With 0 bases removed from V and 7 bases from J, the gap between germline ends came to 12 bases. This CDR3 is 15 amino acids long.

The chain couples TRBV2 to TRBJ2-4, with TRBD2 matching over 11 bases. Losses at the gene ends were 6 bases for V and 6 bases for J; bases not matched to a gene: 7. Germline loops: CDR1 SNHLY, CDR2 FYNNEI. CDR3 length equals 15 residues. This CDR3 reads CASSLSGGAGNIQYF. CDR3 nucleotide sequence: TGTGCCAGCAGCCTTAGCGGGGGGGCGGGAAACATTCAGTACTTC.

V usage is TRBV15 and J usage is TRBJ1-5; D may be TRBD1 (6 bases). The length of the CDR3 is 23 residues. CDR1 is LNHNV and CDR2 is YYDKDF in the germline V gene (reference sequence). V gave up 2 bases and J gave up 2 bases, with 34 bases separating them. The CDR3 sequence: CATSRPRDKGQGRVVWGNQPQHF. Written as DNA, the CDR3 is TGTGCCACCAGCAGACCCCGCGATAAGGGACAAGGGAGGGTCGTATGGGGCAATCAGCCCCAGCATTTT.

The J gene is TRBJ2-7, the V gene TRBV6-2 or TRBV6-3, with 8 bases aligning to TRBD2. The CDR3 spans 15 residues. Germline CDR1 is MNHEY and CDR2 is SVGEGT. Trimming removed 4 bases from V and 3 bases from J; junction bases left unmatched: 8. The CDR3 loop reads CASSSHPSGLYEQYF. Here the CDR3 DNA reads TGTGCCAGCAGTTCCCACCCTAGCGGGCTCTACGAGCAGTACTTC.

This clone was detected a few times. This rearrangement joins TRBV15 to TRBJ1-2; a possible D gene is TRBD1 (5 bases). The CDR3 totals 15 residues. Deletions cut 3 bases from V and 10 bases from J, with 21 bases between. From germline, CDR1 is LNHNV and CDR2 YYDKDF (reference sequence). CDR3 coding DNA: TGTGCCACCAGCAGGAAAAACGAGACAGCCGGTCCCTACACCTTC. Translating it yields CATSRKNETAGPYTF. Filled out from reference TRBV15 and TRBJ1-2, the complete variable domain reads DAMVIQNPRYQVTQFGKPVTLSCSQTLNHNVMYWYQQKSSQAPKLLFHYYDKDFNNEADTPDNFQSRRPNTSFCFLDIRSPGLGDTAMYLCATSRKNETAGPYTFGSGTRLTVV.

The chain links TRBV7-9 to TRBJ1-2; D is unclear. In germline, CDR1 is SEHNR, CDR2 FQNEAQ (reference sequence). The CDR3 totals 15 residues. With 6 bases removed from V and 4 bases from J, the gap between germline ends came to 18 bases. CDR3 loop: CASSSSSATFYGYTF. CDR3 nucleotides: TGTGCCAGCAGTTCCTCTTCTGCCACTTTCTATGGCTACACCTTC. The full variable domain, with the rest looked up from reference TRBV7-9 and TRBJ1-2, is DTGVSQNPRHKITKRGQNVTFRCDPISEHNRLYWYRQTLGQGPEFLTYFQNEAQLEKSRLLSDRFSAERPKGSFSTLEIQRTEQGDSAMYLCASSSSSATFYGYTFGSGTRLTVV.

With respect to this clone: The same CDR3 also results from other DNA sequences found in this sample. The chain employs TRBV15 and TRBJ1-2; D not resolved. This CDR3 spans 14 amino acids. The germline V gene has CDR1 LNHNV and CDR2 YYDKDF (reference sequence). Trimming took off 0 bases at V and 2 bases at J, with 7 bases between the two ends. The CDR3: CATSRDRGNYGYTF. The CDR3 coding sequence is TGTGCCACCAGCAGAGATCGGGGAAACTATGGCTACACCTTC.

Only a few counts were recorded for this clone. J is TRBJ1-1 and V is TRBV9; D may be TRBD1 (5 bases). The V end lost 4 bases, the J end lost 0 bases, and 13 bases lay between the germline ends. Per the germline V gene, CDR1 is SGDLS and CDR2 is YYNGEE. The CDR3 is made up of 15 amino acids. CDR3 sequence: CASSPYGAMNTEAFF. The CDR3 DNA sequence: TGTGCCAGCAGCCCGTATGGGGCCATGAACACTGAAGCTTTCTTT.

The V and J genes are TRBV18 and TRBJ1-3, with no clear D. The germline V gene encodes CDR1 KGHSH and CDR2 LQKENI. Trimming pared 2 bases from V and 2 bases from J, leaving 10 bases between. The CDR3 is made up of 15 amino acids. CDR3: CASSPGAITGNTIYF. As DNA, the CDR3 is TGTGCCAGCTCACCAGGAGCGATTACTGGAAACACCATATATTTT.

The chain links TRBV14 to TRBJ1-1, with D possibly TRBD1 on 5 matching bases. Germline V CDR1 and CDR2: SGHDN, FVKESK. The V gene lost 1 base and the J gene lost 5 bases, with 11 bases spanning the gap. The CDR3 has 14 amino acids. The CDR3 sequence: CASSQAVHRTEAFF. The CDR3 bases are TGTGCCAGCAGCCAAGCGGTTCACAGGACTGAAGCTTTCTTT.

In DNA, the CDR3 is TGTGCCAGCAGCCCTCCGGGGACAGGGGGAGGGAAACTGTTTTTT. This translates into CASSPPGTGGGKLFF. The chain is built from TRBV7-8 and TRBJ1-4; 11 positions match TRBD1. After removal of 5 bases from V and 11 bases from J, the junction contained 10 bases not matched to a gene. Germline values: CDR1 SGHVS, CDR2 FQNEAQ. CDR3 length: 15 amino acids.

The CDR3 nucleotides are TGCGCCAGCAGCTGGGGACAGGGGGCGAACAATGAGCAGTTCTTC. It codes for CASSWGQGANNEQFF. The V call is TRBV5-1, the J call TRBJ2-1; 12 bases line up with TRBD1. V shed 3 bases, J shed 5 bases, and the junction held 3 bases outside the gene matches. CDR1 and CDR2 from the germline V gene are SGHRS and YFSETQ. The CDR3 has 15 amino acids.

The chain is built from TRBV29-1 and TRBJ1-2; TRBD1 is a possible D gene (6 bases). The V end was cut by 1 base, the J end by 4 bases, with 13 bases between. Germline V gene lookup returns CDR1 SQVTM and CDR2 ANQGSEA. CDR3 length: 14 amino acids. The CDR3 bases are TGCAGCGTTGAAGGTGAAAGGGGGGGCTATGGCTACACCTTC. Its protein product is CSVEGERGGYGYTF.

The J gene is TRBJ1-1, the V gene TRBV11-2; maybe TRBD1 (5 bases). CDR1 is SGHAT and CDR2 is FQNNGV in the germline V gene. V lost 2 bases and J 4 bases, leaving 14 bases between the germline ends. This CDR3 spans 15 amino acids. The CDR3 reads CASSLTRQGGTEAFF. In DNA form, the CDR3 reads TGTGCCAGCAGCTTAACCCGCCAGGGAGGCACTGAAGCTTTCTTT.